This T cell receptor beta chain is drawn from a study of T cell changes during pregnancy in multiple sclerosis. Trimming took 1 base from V and 7 from J; bases not matched to a gene: 9. The CDR3 is 17 residues long. Germline V CDR1 and CDR2: SGHAT, FQNNGV. Assay used: immunoSEQ multiplex PCR; TCRdb lists only in-frame clones, some missing. The sample gives 15,000 to 20,000 clones, approximately 89% of which show up once; over 4.5% is in the top ten. This chain connects TRBV11-2 to TRBJ1-4; 10 bases align to TRBD1. The sequence derives from a female donor in good health, enrolled as a control in a pregnancy study. Sample: CD8+ T cells from peripheral blood mononuclear cells, taken after pregnancy. This CDR3 reads CASSLVFRTGGSEKLFF. The DNA for the CDR3 is TGTGCCAGCAGCTTAGTTTTCCGGACAGGGGGAAGTGAAAAACTGTTTTTT.